The next 14 T cell receptor beta chains were all read from a single sample in a study of T cell responses to AZD1222 COVID-19 vaccine. The data were produced by immunoSEQ multiplex PCR, yet TCRdb's version contains in-frame clones alone and is incomplete. The profile shows about 200,000 clones, 85% to 95% of them singletons. The sequencing used peripheral blood, collected on day 0 of MenACWY control vaccination. These TCRs come from an adult in good health.

This chain uses TRBV28 with TRBJ2-5; 7 bases are shared with TRBD1. The germline gives CDR1 MDHEN, CDR2 SYDVKM. The CDR3 contains 15 residues. V dropped 3 bases and J dropped 1; count of bases not matched to a gene: 5. CDR3 protein: CASSFKGAFQETQYF. The CDR3 DNA reads TGTGCCAGCAGTTTTAAGGGGGCTTTCCAAGAGACCCAGTACTTC.

This rearrangement joins TRBV12-5 to TRBJ1-5; the D gene is possibly TRBD1 (5 bases). Germline V gene sequence: CDR1 LGHNT, CDR2 FRNRAP. Trimming stripped 5 bases from V and 2 bases from J, with 13 bases between. This CDR3 contains 15 residues. CDR3 coding DNA: TGTGCTAGTGGTACCTCGGGGGAAGGCAATCAGCCCCAGCATTTT. This encodes CASGTSGEGNQPQHF.

Only one count was recorded for this clone. The CDR3 DNA reads as TGTGCCAGCAGTTTAAACAGGGTAGAGACTGAAGCTTTCTTT. It yields the protein CASSLNRVETEAFF. The V and J genes are TRBV6-6 and TRBJ1-1, with a possible D match to TRBD1 (6 bases). CDR1 is MNHNY and CDR2 is SVGAGI in the germline V gene (reference sequence). V was clipped by 4 bases and J by 5 bases, with 14 bases between them. The CDR3 totals 14 residues.

This sequence joins TRBV6-6 and TRBJ2-7, with 12 bases identical to TRBD2. After removal of 6 bases from V and 0 bases from J, the junction contained 15 bases not matched to a gene. The CDR3 length is 19 residues. Germline-derived CDR1 and CDR2 are MNHNY and SVGAGI (reference sequence). Here the CDR3 DNA reads TGTGCCAGCAGCCGAAGACTAGCGGGGGACTCTTCCTTCTCCTACGAGCAGTACTTC. Translation gives CASSRRLAGDSSFSYEQYF.

The chain carries TRBV10-1 and TRBJ1-6; D is possibly TRBD1 (6 bases). CDR1 is WNHNN, CDR2 SYGVQD, per germline (reference sequence). The CDR3 covers 14 residues. Between the trimmed V and J ends, which lost 4 bases and 7 bases, there was a span of 11 bases. DNA of the CDR3: TGCGCCAGCAGTGTTGGGGGGCGAAATTCACCCCTCCACTTT. It is translated as CASSVGGRNSPLHF.

The J gene is TRBJ1-6, the V gene TRBV2; 8 nucleotides agree with TRBD1. CDR3 length: 14 residues. Germline loops: CDR1 SNHLY, CDR2 FYNNEI. V lost 5 bases to trimming and J lost 15 bases; unmatched junction nucleotides: 12. The CDR3 loop is CASSRDRNTELLHF. The CDR3 DNA reads as TGTGCCAGCAGTCGGGACAGGAACACAGAACTCCTCCACTTT.

This chain connects TRBV7-2 to TRBJ2-5; D perhaps matches TRBD2 (6 bases). The CDR3 is 15 residues long. CDR1 is SGHTA and CDR2 is FQGNSA in the germline V gene. Trimming took 1 base from V and 4 from J, leaving 13 bases between them. The CDR3 DNA reads as TGTGCCAGCAGCTTAGGTTTGCGGGGCGGAGAGACCCAGTACTTC. This gives the protein CASSLGLRGGETQYF.

The rearrangement links TRBV11-2 to TRBJ1-1; 12 bases fit TRBD1. The germline V gene has CDR1 SGHAT and CDR2 FQNNGV. Losses at the gene ends were 2 bases for V and 5 bases for J; bases not matched to a gene: 3. The CDR3 sequence is 15 residues long. The CDR3 DNA sequence: TGTGCCAGCAGCTTACGGGGACAGGGGGCGACTGAAGCTTTCTTT. It is translated as CASSLRGQGATEAFF.

The chain joins TRBV6-2 or TRBV6-3 to TRBJ1-5; 7 nucleotides match TRBD1. After removal of 6 bases from V and 0 bases from J, the junction contained 2 bases not matched to a gene. CDR1 and CDR2 from the germline V gene are MNHEY and SVGEGT. The CDR3 has 14 residues. The CDR3 nucleotides are TGTGCCAGCAGCCGGACAGGTAGCAATCAGCCCCAGCATTTT. It yields the protein CASSRTGSNQPQHF.

The chain joins TRBV7-9 to TRBJ1-1; 9 nucleotides line up with TRBD1. Germline lookup yields CDR1 SEHNR and CDR2 FQNEAQ (reference sequence). J gave up 3 bases and V 1 base, and 9 bases lay outside the gene matches. This CDR3 region has 17 residues. The CDR3: CASSLGQGGLGDTEAFF. CDR3 nucleotides: TGTGCCAGCAGCTTAGGACAGGGGGGACTTGGGGACACTGAAGCTTTCTTT.

V usage is TRBV2 and J usage is TRBJ2-1; D is possibly TRBD1 (6 bases). CDR3 length: 12 residues. CDR1 and CDR2 from the germline V gene are SNHLY and FYNNEI. Trimming shortened V by 8 bases and J by 4 bases, and 9 bases separated the two germline ends. The CDR3 DNA is TGTGCCAGCGGGGGACAATACAATGAGCAGTTCTTC. As protein: CASGGQYNEQFF.

The gene calls are TRBV6-1 and TRBJ1-5; the D gene is possibly TRBD1 (5 bases). CDR3 length: 14 residues. The germline CDR1 and CDR2 sequences are MNHNS and SASEGT. The V gene lost 3 bases and the J gene lost 7 bases, with 13 bases spanning the gap. In DNA, the CDR3 is TGTGCCAGCAGTGACCTCGGGGACGCGCAGCCCCAGCATTTT. It translates to CASSDLGDAQPQHF.

The rearrangement uses TRBV7-8 and TRBJ2-5; D is possibly TRBD2 (6 bases). V lost 3 bases to trimming and J lost 5 bases, with 16 bases between them. Germline V lookup: CDR1 SGHVS, CDR2 FQNEAQ. The CDR3 has 15 amino acids. In DNA form, the CDR3 reads TGTGCCAGCAGCTTGCACTCACGGGGGAGGGAGACCCAGTACTTC. Translated: CASSLHSRGRETQYF. The full variable domain, in which reference TRBV7-8 and TRBJ2-5 provide the parts outside the CDR3, is GAGVSQSPRYKVAKRGQDVALRCDPISGHVSLFWYQQALGQGPEFLTYFQNEAQLDKSGLPSDRFFAERPEGSVSTLKIQRTQQEDSAVYLCASSLHSRGRETQYFGPGTRLLVL.

The rearrangement links TRBV6-5 to TRBJ2-1; tentative D call: TRBD2 (7 bases). Germline V gives CDR1 MNHEY, CDR2 SVGAGI. The CDR3 is 14 amino acids. Trimming left V 8 bases short and J 8 bases short, with 19 bases between. The CDR3 nucleotides are TGTGCCAGCCGGATGGGGGGGGGCAGTTATGAGCAGTTCTTC. Residues: CASRMGGGSYEQFF.